The rows below give T cell receptor beta chains drawn from one sample of a study of blood T cell repertoires in COVID-19. The assay was immunoSEQ multiplex PCR, and TCRdb's table has in-frame clones only and misses some. The sample lists approximately 140,000 clones; around four fifths were seen once. The sequencing input was PBMCs or T cells enriched from blood (not recorded which). These receptors were collected from a man aged 35 to 55 with acute COVID-19. CDR3s leave out the opening cysteine and the closing phenylalanine or tryptophan.

V gene: TRBV5-6
CDR3 protein: ASTPGANVLT

V gene: TRBV11-1
CDR3 protein: ASSPGQDYEQY

V gene: TRBV5-1
CDR3 protein: ASSLGLAGRNEQF

V gene: TRBV6-6
CDR3 protein: ASTPGLAGGIYEQY

V gene: TRBV3-1/TRBV3-2
CDR3 protein: ASSQRGAGESYEQY

V gene: TRBV7-9
CDR3 protein: ASSSEGFAEAF

V gene: TRBV21-1
CDR3 protein: ASSTGTGSYNEQF

V gene: TRBV18
CDR3 protein: ASSPITGGWNEKLF

V gene: TRBV30
CDR3 protein: ASPGGVQEKLF

V gene: TRBV9
CDR3 protein: ASSPPENAF

V gene: TRBV13
CDR3 protein: ASSLGGLANEKLF